This TCR beta chain was observed in a study of technical replicates of blood from several donors. TCRdb's copy holds only in-frame clones and misses some; the assay was immunoSEQ multiplex PCR. Of about 97,000 clones in the sample, about 95% were seen once. The V segment lost 1 base and the J segment 2 bases; nucleotides outside the gene matches: 5. Germline-derived CDR1 and CDR2 are PRHDT and FYEKMQ (reference sequence). The CDR3 has 16 amino acids. The sequencing sample was made of T cells isolated from PBMCs. The receptor was isolated from a human donor in good health. This chain links TRBV13 with TRBJ2-3, with TRBD1 matching over 8 bases. This CDR3 is CASSLVDRGYTDTQYF. In nucleotides, the CDR3 is TGTGCCAGCAGCTTAGTAGACAGGGGTTACACAGATACGCAGTATTTT.